This T cell receptor beta chain came from a study of beta chain bispecific antibodies for T cell cancers. Overall study findings and caveats: Normal T cells contributed less of the targeted TRBV signal than the leukemia cells did.

The CDR3 spans 16 residues. V dropped 2 bases and J dropped 6; count of bases not matched to a gene: 7. Germline V gene lookup returns CDR1 LGHDT and CDR2 YNNKEL (reference sequence). T cells were expanded from blood mononuclear cells for 2 to 3 days with anti-CD3 OKT3 or CD3/CD28 beads. TCRdb re-called the 5' RACE reads with MiXCR, one entry per CDR3 protein. The sample shows roughly 15,000 distinct CDR3 sequences, around 2.1% of them seen only once. This clonotype was recorded at least ten times. Its cognate antigen is unknown. This clonotype was sampled from a human donor in good health. Some clones in this sample may be carry-over from other donors' samples. The chain uses TRBV3-1 and TRBJ1-2, with 12 bases matching TRBD1. The sequenced material came from healthy donor T cells cultured with leukemia cells. Here the CDR3 reads CASSQTGTGGWNGYTF. CDR3 nucleotides: TGTGCCAGCAGCCAAACCGGGACAGGGGGCTGGAATGGCTACACCTTC.